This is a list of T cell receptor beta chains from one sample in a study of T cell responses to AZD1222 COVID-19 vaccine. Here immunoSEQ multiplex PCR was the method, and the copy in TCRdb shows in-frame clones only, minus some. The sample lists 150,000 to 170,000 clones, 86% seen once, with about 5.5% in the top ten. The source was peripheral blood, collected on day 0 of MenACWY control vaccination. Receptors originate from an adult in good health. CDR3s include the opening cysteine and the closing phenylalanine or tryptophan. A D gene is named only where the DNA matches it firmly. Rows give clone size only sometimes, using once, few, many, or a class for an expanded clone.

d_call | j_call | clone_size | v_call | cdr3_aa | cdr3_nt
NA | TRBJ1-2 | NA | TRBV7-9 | CASRPGSQTNYGYTF | TGTGCCAGCAGACCGGGTTCCCAGACCAACTATGGCTACACCTTC
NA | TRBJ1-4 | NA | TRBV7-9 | CASSLMGGSDEKLFF | TGTGCCAGCAGCTTAATGGGGGGAAGTGATGAAAAACTGTTTTTT
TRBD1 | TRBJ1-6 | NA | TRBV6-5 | CASSYEGAPVSPLHF | TGTGCCAGCAGTTACGAGGGGGCGCCGGTTTCACCCCTCCACTTT
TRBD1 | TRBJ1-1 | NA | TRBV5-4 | CASSLLDRMNTEAFF | TGTGCCAGCAGCTTATTGGACAGGATGAACACTGAAGCTTTCTTT
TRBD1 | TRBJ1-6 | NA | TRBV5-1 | CASSLVPQGDSPLHF | TGCGCCAGCAGCTTGGTTCCGCAGGGGGATTCACCCCTCCACTTT
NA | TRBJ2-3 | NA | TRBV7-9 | CASSLEGGDTDTQYF | TGTGCCAGCAGCTTAGAGGGGGGAGATACAGATACGCAGTATTTT
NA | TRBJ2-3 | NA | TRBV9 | CASSVGRTDTQYF | TGTGCCAGCAGCGTCGGCCGCACAGATACGCAGTATTTT
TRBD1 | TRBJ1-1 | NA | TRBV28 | CATVEGTGGTEAFF | TGTGCCACCGTTGAGGGGACAGGGGGAACTGAAGCTTTCTTT
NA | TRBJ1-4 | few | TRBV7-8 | CASTLGRGGRNEKLFF | TGTGCCAGCACTCTAGGTCGGGGGGGAAGAAACGAAAAACTGTTTTTT
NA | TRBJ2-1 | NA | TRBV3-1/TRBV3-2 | CASSQLGPDEQFF | TGTGCCAGCAGCCAACTCGGTCCGGATGAGCAGTTCTTC
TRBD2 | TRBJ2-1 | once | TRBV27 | CASSPWGTSGGADNEQFF | TGTGCCAGCAGTCCATGGGGGACTAGCGGGGGGGCAGACAATGAGCAGTTCTTC
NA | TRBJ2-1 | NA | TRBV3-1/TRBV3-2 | CASSHRDTEQFF | TGTGCCAGCAGCCACAGGGACACTGAGCAGTTCTTC
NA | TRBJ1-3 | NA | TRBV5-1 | CASSLEGTGNTIYF | TGCGCCAGCAGCTTGGAGGGGACTGGAAACACCATATATTTT
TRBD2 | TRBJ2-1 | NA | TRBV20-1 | CSASTSAYYNEQFF | TGCAGTGCTAGTACTAGCGCCTACTACAATGAGCAGTTCTTC
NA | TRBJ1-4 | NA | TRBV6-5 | CASRIAGSGEKLFF | TGTGCCAGCAGGATCGCAGGGTCGGGGGAAAAACTGTTTTTT